The 2 T cell receptor beta chains given below trace back to one sample, sequenced in a study of cytomegalovirus exposure and HLA in healthy donors. With 60 Vbeta and 13 Jbeta primers, the PCR was carried out. The method was immunoSEQ multiplex PCR; TCRdb's version includes in-frame clones alone and lacks a portion of them. The top ten clones hold 0.2% to 0.25% of a sample with hundreds of thousands of clones, about 88% of them seen once. Sequencing was carried out using PBMCs. The receptors here all came from a girl aged 2 to 9 in good health and CMV-seronegative.

This clone was observed a few times. The genes are TRBV6-1 and TRBJ1-2; D might be TRBD1 (5 bases). Germline CDR1 and CDR2: MNHNS and SASEGT. With 3 bases removed from V and 2 bases from J, the gap between germline ends came to 13 bases. This CDR3 contains 15 residues. In nucleotides, the CDR3 is TGTGCCAGCAGTGAGGGGGGAGGGGCGAACTATGGCTACACCTTC. Protein product: CASSEGGGANYGYTF.

Only a few counts were recorded for this clone. V usage is TRBV5-1 and J usage is TRBJ1-1; D unclear. Trimming pared 0 bases from V and 4 bases from J, leaving 10 bases between. The length of the CDR3 is 14 residues. The germline CDR1 and CDR2 sequences are SGHRS and YFSETQ. CDR3 bases: TGCGCCAGCAGCTTGGGCGCGGGAGGCACTGAAGCTTTCTTT. Amino acids: CASSLGAGGTEAFF.